The sample holds a few counts of the clone carrying this T cell receptor beta chain. The antigen remains undetermined. This record belongs to a study of T cell responses to AZD1222 COVID-19 vaccine. Study-level points and caveats: Mapped onto spike, vaccine-associated CD4 TCRs spanned it and were dominant at 160-218 and 743-854. White British people made up most donors, females outnumbered males, and clonal diversity was possibly underestimated. Baseline seropositivity characterized only six or seven AZD1222 recipients. No repertoire was sampled before or during the peak T cell response, only after it.

The CDR3 is 18 amino acids. The germline V and J ends were trimmed by 6 bases and 0 bases, with 20 bases remaining between them. The germline gives CDR1 SGHTA, CDR2 FQGNSA. Using immunoSEQ multiplex PCR, the repertoire was profiled, and TCRdb retains in-frame clones only, with some absent. This sample has around 88,000 clones, with just over 85% found just once. The TCR sequence derives from an adult in good health. The sample in question was peripheral blood, obtained on day 0 of MenACWY control vaccination. This rearrangement joins TRBV7-2 to TRBJ1-4; D gene unclear. The CDR3, as DNA: TGTGCCAGCAGTCAGCTAGGAGGAGCCCTTGCAACTAATGAAAAACTGTTTTTT. It specifies CASSQLGGALATNEKLFF.